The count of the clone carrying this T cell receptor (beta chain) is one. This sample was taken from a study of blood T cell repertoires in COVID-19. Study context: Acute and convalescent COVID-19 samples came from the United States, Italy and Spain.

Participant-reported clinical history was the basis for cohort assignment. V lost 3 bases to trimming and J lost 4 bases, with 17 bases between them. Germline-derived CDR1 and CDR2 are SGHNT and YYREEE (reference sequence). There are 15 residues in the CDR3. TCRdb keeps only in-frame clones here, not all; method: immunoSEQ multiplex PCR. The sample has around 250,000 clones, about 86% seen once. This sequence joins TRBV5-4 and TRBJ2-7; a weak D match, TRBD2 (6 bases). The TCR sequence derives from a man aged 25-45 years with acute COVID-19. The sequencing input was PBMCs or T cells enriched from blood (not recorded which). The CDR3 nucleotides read TGTGCCAGCAGCTCTACTCAGGGACTCACTTACGAGCAGTACGTC. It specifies CASSSTQGLTYEQYV.